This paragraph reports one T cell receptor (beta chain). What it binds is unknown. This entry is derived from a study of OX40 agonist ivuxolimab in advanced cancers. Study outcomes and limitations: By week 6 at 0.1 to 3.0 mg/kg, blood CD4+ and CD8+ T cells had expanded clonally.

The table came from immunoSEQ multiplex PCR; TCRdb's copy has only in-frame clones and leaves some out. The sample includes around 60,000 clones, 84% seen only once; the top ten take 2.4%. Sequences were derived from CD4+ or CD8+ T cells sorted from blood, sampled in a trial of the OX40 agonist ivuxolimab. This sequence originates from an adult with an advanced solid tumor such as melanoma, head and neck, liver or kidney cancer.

CDR3 in DNA: TGTGCCAGCTCACCACAAGGACAGGAGAATTCACCCCTCCACTTT. It translates to CASSPQGQENSPLHF. This chain joins TRBV18 and TRBJ1-6, with 7 bases aligning to TRBD1. The germline V gene encodes CDR1 KGHSH and CDR2 LQKENI. This CDR3 contains 15 residues. V lost 1 base to trimming and J lost 7 bases; unmatched junction nucleotides: 4.